The TCR beta chain described here comes from a study of post-analysis software for immune sequencing data. Study-wide results and caveats: Compared with controls, patients had more of about 5 TRBV segments, including TRBV5-6, TRBV5-1 and TRBV20-1.

Deletions cut 0 bases from V and 2 bases from J, with 4 bases between. Germline V CDR1 and CDR2: KGHDR, SFDVKD. CDR3 length equals 14 residues. Comment on this clonotype: As yet, its antigen is unknown.

Unique molecular identifiers featured in each of the TCR beta cDNA libraries. TCRdb reprocessed the PCR reads with MiXCR, giving one entry per CDR3 protein. The data show over 700,000 distinct CDR3 sequences, about 27% seen once. This sequence was found in a girl aged 5-17 years with multiple sclerosis. Sequenced sample: blood. The chain links TRBV24-1 to TRBJ1-5; D is unclear. The CDR3 spells CATSDLSGNQPQHF. The CDR3 DNA sequence: TGTGCCACCAGTGATTTGTCCGGCAATCAGCCCCAGCATTTT.